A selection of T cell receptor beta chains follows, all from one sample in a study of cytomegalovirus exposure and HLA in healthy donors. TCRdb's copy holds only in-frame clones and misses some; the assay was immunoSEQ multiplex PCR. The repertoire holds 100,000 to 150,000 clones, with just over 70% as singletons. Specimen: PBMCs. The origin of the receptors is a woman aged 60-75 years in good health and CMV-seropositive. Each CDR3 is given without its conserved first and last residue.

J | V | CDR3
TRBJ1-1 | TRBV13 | ASSVRQGEAF
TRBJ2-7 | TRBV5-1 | ASSLEGHPYEQY
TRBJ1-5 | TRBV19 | ASSQFSSSNQPQH
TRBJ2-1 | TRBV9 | ASSVGEWGWEDNEQF
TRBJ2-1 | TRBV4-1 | ASSQDERGPYNEQF
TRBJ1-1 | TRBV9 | ASSVKGGEAAF
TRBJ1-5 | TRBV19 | ASSMSVTGGQPQH
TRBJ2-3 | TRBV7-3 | ASSRDTRDTQY
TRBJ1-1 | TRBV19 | ASSTGVTEAF
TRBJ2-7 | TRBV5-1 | ASSGTGPVYEQY
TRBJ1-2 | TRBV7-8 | ASSLAQGLRF
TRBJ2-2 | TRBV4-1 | ASSQVMVRGGNTGELF
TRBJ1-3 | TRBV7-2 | ASSLGRGTDTIY
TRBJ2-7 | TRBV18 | ASSPRLSEQY
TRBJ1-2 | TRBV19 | ASSIGQGARVNYGYT
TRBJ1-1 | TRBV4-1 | ASSQDLARQEAF
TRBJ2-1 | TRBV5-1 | ASSSTGGSYNEQF
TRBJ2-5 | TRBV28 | ASHPPGQQETQY
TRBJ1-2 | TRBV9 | ASSVSSANYGYT